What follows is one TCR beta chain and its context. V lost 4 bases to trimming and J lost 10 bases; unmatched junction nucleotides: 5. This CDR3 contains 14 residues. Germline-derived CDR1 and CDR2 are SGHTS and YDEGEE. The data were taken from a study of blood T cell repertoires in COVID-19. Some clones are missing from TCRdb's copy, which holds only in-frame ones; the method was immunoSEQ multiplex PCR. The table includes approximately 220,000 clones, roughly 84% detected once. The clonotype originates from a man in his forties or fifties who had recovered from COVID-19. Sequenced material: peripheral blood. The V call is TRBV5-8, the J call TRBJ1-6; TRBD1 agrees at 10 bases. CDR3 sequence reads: CASSRDRGGSPLHF. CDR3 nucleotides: TGTGCCAGCAGCCGGGACAGGGGAGGATCACCCCTCCACTTT.